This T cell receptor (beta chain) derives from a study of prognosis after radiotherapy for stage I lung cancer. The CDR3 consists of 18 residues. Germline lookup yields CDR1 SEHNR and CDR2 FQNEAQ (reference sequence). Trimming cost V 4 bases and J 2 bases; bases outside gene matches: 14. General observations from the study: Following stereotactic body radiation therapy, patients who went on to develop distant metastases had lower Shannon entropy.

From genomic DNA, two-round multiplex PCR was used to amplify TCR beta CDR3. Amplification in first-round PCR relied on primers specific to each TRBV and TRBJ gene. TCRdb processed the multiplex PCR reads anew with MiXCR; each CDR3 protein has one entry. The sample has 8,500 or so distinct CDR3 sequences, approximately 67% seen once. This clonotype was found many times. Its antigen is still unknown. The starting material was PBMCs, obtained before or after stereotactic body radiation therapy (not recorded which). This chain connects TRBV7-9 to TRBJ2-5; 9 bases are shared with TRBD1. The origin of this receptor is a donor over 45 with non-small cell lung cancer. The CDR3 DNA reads TGTGCCAGCAGCTCTTGGGGATCACGGACAGGGGTTCAAGAGACCCAGTACTTC. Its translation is CASSSWGSRTGVQETQYF.